This TCR beta chain appears in the sequencing data of a study of CD8 T cells in ankylosing spondylitis. For TCR beta, libraries came from quantitative 5'-RACE with molecular barcodes. A single record per CDR3 protein comes from TCRdb applying MiXCR to the 5' RACE reads. Of 200,000 to 250,000 distinct CDR3 sequences listed, 15% to 20% are singletons. Study conclusions and caveats: The study looked at matched synovial fluid samples from ankylosing spondylitis patients. Disease-linked clones were reported to be significantly enriched there. Several highly homologous variants made up a TCR beta motif that seemed to typify ankylosing spondylitis blood. The disease-linked clones had a CD8+ phenotype and low blood frequencies.

This clonotype occurred a few times. Its antigen is undetermined. Sequencing used blood, either unsorted or a sorted T cell fraction (not recorded which). The receptor comes from a male donor with ankylosing spondylitis.

CDR3: CASSFGGRDIQYF. In nucleotides, the CDR3 is TGTGCCAGCAGTTTCGGGGGCAGGGACATTCAGTACTTC. The genes are TRBV12-3 or TRBV12-4 and TRBJ2-4; D possibly matches TRBD1 or TRBD2 (6 bases each). The V gene lost 3 bases and the J gene lost 8 bases, with 11 bases spanning the gap. The CDR3 runs to 13 residues.